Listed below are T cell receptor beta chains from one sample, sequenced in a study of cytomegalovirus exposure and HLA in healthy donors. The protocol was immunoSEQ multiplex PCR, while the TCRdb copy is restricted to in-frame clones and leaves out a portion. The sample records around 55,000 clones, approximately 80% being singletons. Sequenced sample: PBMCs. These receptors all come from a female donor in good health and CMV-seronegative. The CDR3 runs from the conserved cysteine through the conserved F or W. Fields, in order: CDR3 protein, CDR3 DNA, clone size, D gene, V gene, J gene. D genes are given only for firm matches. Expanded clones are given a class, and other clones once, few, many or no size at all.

CDR3: CASSYGGGSTDTQYF
DNA: TGTGCCAGCAGTTACGGCGGTGGGAGCACAGATACGCAGTATTTT
size: few
D: .
V: TRBV6-5
J: TRBJ2-3

CDR3: CASSPQSGVSPTF
DNA: TGTGCCAGCAGCCCTCAGTCAGGGGTCTCCCCCACCTTC
size: once
D: .
V: TRBV7-9
J: TRBJ1-2

CDR3: CASSDDSWGGYTF
DNA: TGTGCCAGCTCTGACGACAGCTGGGGTGGCTACACCTTC
size: .
D: .
V: TRBV18
J: TRBJ1-2

CDR3: CASSFGGVGTEAFF
DNA: TGTGCCAGCAGTTTCGGGGGGGTCGGCACTGAAGCTTTCTTT
size: .
D: .
V: TRBV27
J: TRBJ1-1

CDR3: CSVRLTRITEAFF
DNA: TGCAGCGTGCGCCTGACAAGGATAACTGAAGCTTTCTTT
size: .
D: .
V: TRBV29-1
J: TRBJ1-1

CDR3: CASSSARRGSYEQYF
DNA: TGTGCCAGCAGTTCCGCCCGGCGGGGCTCCTACGAGCAGTACTTC
size: .
D: .
V: TRBV6-5
J: TRBJ2-7

CDR3: CASSLSGTGGNTEAFF
DNA: TGTGCCAGCAGCTTATCGGGGACAGGGGGCAACACTGAAGCTTTCTTT
size: .
D: TRBD1
V: TRBV7-2
J: TRBJ1-1

CDR3: CASSSPFLAGVSIDEQFF
DNA: TGTGCCAGCAGCTCGCCCTTCCTAGCGGGAGTCTCCATTGATGAGCAGTTCTTC
size: .
D: TRBD2
V: TRBV7-9
J: TRBJ2-1

CDR3: CASSHPLTPTGGASNQPQHF
DNA: TGCGCCAGCAGTCACCCCCTGACGCCGACAGGGGGGGCGAGCAATCAGCCCCAGCATTTT
size: .
D: TRBD1
V: TRBV23-1
J: TRBJ1-5

CDR3: CASSRGGGTGELFF
DNA: TGCGCCAGCAGCCGTGGAGGAGGGACCGGGGAGCTGTTTTTT
size: .
D: .
V: TRBV4-3
J: TRBJ2-2

CDR3: CAWDRLAGINEQFF
DNA: TGTGCCTGGGATAGACTAGCGGGGATCAATGAGCAGTTCTTC
size: .
D: TRBD2
V: TRBV30
J: TRBJ2-1

CDR3: CASSLGSGGGNSPLHF
DNA: TGTGCCAGCAGCTTGGGGTCGGGGGGCGGGAATTCACCCCTCCACTTT
size: .
D: .
V: TRBV5-6
J: TRBJ1-6

CDR3: CAGSWTSGRSGHEQYF
DNA: TGTGCCGGCAGTTGGACTAGCGGGAGGTCGGGCCACGAGCAGTACTTC
size: .
D: TRBD2
V: TRBV2
J: TRBJ2-7

CDR3: CASSQDTGTTRYF
DNA: TGCGCCAGCAGCCAAGATACCGGGACAACCCGGTACTTC
size: once
D: .
V: TRBV4-1
J: TRBJ2-7

CDR3: CAGSSGRGGTDTQYF
DNA: TGTGCCGGTAGTAGCGGGAGAGGGGGCACAGATACGCAGTATTTT
size: .
D: TRBD2
V: TRBV6-1
J: TRBJ2-3

CDR3: CASSLVSESGSPYEQYF
DNA: TGTGCCAGCAGCTTAGTCTCCGAGAGCGGGAGCCCCTACGAGCAGTACTTC
size: .
D: TRBD2
V: TRBV7-2
J: TRBJ2-7

CDR3: CASSEVSSYSNQPQHF
DNA: TGTGCCAGCAGTGAAGTGAGTTCCTATAGCAATCAGCCCCAGCATTTT
size: .
D: .
V: TRBV6-1
J: TRBJ1-5

CDR3: CSVGTGTGGGEQFF
DNA: TGCAGCGTTGGAACCGGGACAGGGGGCGGCGAGCAGTTCTTC
size: .
D: TRBD1
V: TRBV29-1
J: TRBJ2-1

CDR3: CSVGGAGGEQYF
DNA: TGCAGCGTTGGGGGTGCGGGGGGCGAGCAGTACTTC
size: .
D: TRBD2
V: TRBV29-1
J: TRBJ2-7

CDR3: CASSERTSSQETQYF
DNA: TGTGCCAGCAGTGAAAGGACTAGCAGCCAAGAGACCCAGTACTTC
size: .
D: TRBD2
V: TRBV2
J: TRBJ2-5

CDR3: CAIKGSSEDTQYF
DNA: TGTGCCATCAAGGGGTCTTCAGAGGATACGCAGTATTTT
size: .
D: .
V: TRBV10-3
J: TRBJ2-3

CDR3: CASIQVTPSYEQYF
DNA: TGTGCCAGCATCCAGGTAACGCCCTCCTACGAGCAGTACTTC
size: .
D: .
V: TRBV5-6
J: TRBJ2-7

CDR3: CASSEQGGYEQYF
DNA: TGTGCCAGCAGTGAACAGGGGGGCTACGAGCAGTACTTC
size: .
D: .
V: TRBV6-1
J: TRBJ2-7

CDR3: CASRGNEKLFF
DNA: TGTGCCAGCCGGGGAAATGAAAAACTGTTTTTT
size: few
D: .
V: TRBV2
J: TRBJ1-4

CDR3: CASSELWGVGYEQYF
DNA: TGTGCCAGCAGTGAGCTATGGGGGGTAGGCTACGAGCAGTACTTC
size: .
D: .
V: TRBV6-1
J: TRBJ2-7

CDR3: CASSGGRTDTQYF
DNA: TGTGCCAGTAGTGGAGGCCGCACAGATACGCAGTATTTT
size: medium-sized
D: .
V: TRBV19
J: TRBJ2-3

CDR3: CASSVGGLDYNEQFF
DNA: TGTGCCAGCAGCGTTGGGGGACTAGATTACAATGAGCAGTTCTTC
size: .
D: TRBD2
V: TRBV9
J: TRBJ2-1

CDR3: CSVERDRYYGYTF
DNA: TGCAGCGTTGAACGGGACAGGTATTATGGCTACACCTTC
size: .
D: TRBD1
V: TRBV29-1
J: TRBJ1-2

CDR3: CSSSSDTNLNTEAFF
DNA: TGTTCCAGCAGCTCGGACACGAACTTGAACACTGAAGCTTTCTTT
size: .
D: .
V: TRBV7-9
J: TRBJ1-1

CDR3: CASILELSIDTQYF
DNA: TGTGCCAGCATCCTAGAGCTTAGCATAGATACGCAGTATTTT
size: .
D: .
V: TRBV2
J: TRBJ2-3

CDR3: CASSRLAGAYNEQFF
DNA: TGTGCCAGCAGCCGCCTAGCGGGGGCCTACAATGAGCAGTTCTTC
size: .
D: TRBD2
V: TRBV2
J: TRBJ2-1

CDR3: CSVVSTALGGEQYF
DNA: TGCAGCGTTGTGTCGACAGCCCTCGGTGGCGAGCAGTACTTC
size: .
D: .
V: TRBV29-1
J: TRBJ2-7

CDR3: CASSGSRGDEQYF
DNA: TGTGCCAGCAGCGGATCCAGGGGGGACGAGCAGTACTTC
size: .
D: .
V: TRBV9
J: TRBJ2-7

CDR3: CASSYISNTEAFF
DNA: TGTGCCAGCAGCTACATCTCCAACACTGAAGCTTTCTTT
size: .
D: .
V: TRBV5-5
J: TRBJ1-1

CDR3: CASSLKGAAYEQYF
DNA: TGCGCCAGCAGCTTGAAGGGGGCCGCCTACGAGCAGTACTTC
size: once
D: TRBD1
V: TRBV5-1
J: TRBJ2-7

CDR3: CASSRAGTGANTEAFF
DNA: TGTGCCAGCAGCCGCGCCGGGACAGGGGCGAACACTGAAGCTTTCTTT
size: once
D: TRBD1
V: TRBV28
J: TRBJ1-1

CDR3: CASSLPGYNYGYTF
DNA: TGTGCCAGCAGTTTGCCCGGTTACAACTATGGCTACACCTTC
size: .
D: .
V: TRBV28
J: TRBJ1-2

CDR3: CASSVPPGQGIARETQYF
DNA: TGTGCCAGTAGTGTACCTCCGGGACAGGGGATTGCTAGAGAGACCCAGTACTTC
size: .
D: TRBD1
V: TRBV19
J: TRBJ2-5

CDR3: CASSWTSEYEQYF
DNA: TGCGCCAGCAGCTGGACTAGCGAGTACGAGCAGTACTTC
size: .
D: TRBD2
V: TRBV5-1
J: TRBJ2-7

CDR3: CAISRDSRETQYF
DNA: TGTGCCATCAGCCGGGACAGCCGAGAGACCCAGTACTTC
size: .
D: TRBD1
V: TRBV10-3
J: TRBJ2-5

CDR3: CASRDTLTNTEAFF
DNA: TGCGCCAGCAGGGACACCCTCACAAACACTGAAGCTTTCTTT
size: .
D: .
V: TRBV5-1
J: TRBJ1-1

CDR3: CASSVDRVGNQPQHF
DNA: TGTGCCAGCAGCGTGGACAGGGTAGGCAATCAGCCCCAGCATTTT
size: once
D: TRBD1
V: TRBV2
J: TRBJ1-5

CDR3: CASTRDRSVRGAVYSNQPQHF
DNA: TGTGCCAGTACTCGAGATCGCTCCGTCCGGGGGGCCGTGTATAGCAATCAGCCCCAGCATTTT
size: .
D: .
V: TRBV19
J: TRBJ1-5

CDR3: CASSPSTYEQYF
DNA: TGTGCCAGCAGCCCGAGCACCTACGAGCAGTACTTC
size: .
D: .
V: TRBV11-1
J: TRBJ2-7

CDR3: CASSAPGQGKLLYTF
DNA: TGTGCCAGCAGCGCGCCGGGACAGGGAAAACTTTTGTACACCTTC
size: .
D: TRBD1
V: TRBV9
J: TRBJ1-2

CDR3: CSIFGQGGSTDTQYF
DNA: TGCAGCATATTCGGACAGGGGGGCAGCACAGATACGCAGTATTTT
size: .
D: TRBD1
V: TRBV29-1
J: TRBJ2-3

CDR3: CASSTPGGYGYTF
DNA: TGTGCCAGTAGCACCCCGGGAGGCTATGGCTACACCTTC
size: .
D: .
V: TRBV19
J: TRBJ1-2

CDR3: CASSAAVAGLNEQFF
DNA: TGTGCCAGCAGCGCCGCGGTAGCGGGACTCAATGAGCAGTTCTTC
size: .
D: TRBD2
V: TRBV7-2
J: TRBJ2-1

CDR3: CASSPLAGYTLKYF
DNA: TGTGCCAGCAGCCCCCTAGCGGGCTACACACTGAAGTACTTC
size: .
D: TRBD2
V: TRBV5-5
J: TRBJ2-7

CDR3: CASSEFTTGGWDEQYF
DNA: TGTGCCAGCAGTGAATTTACGACAGGGGGCTGGGACGAGCAGTACTTC
size: .
D: TRBD1
V: TRBV6-1
J: TRBJ2-7

CDR3: CASSAIGTDLSYEQYF
DNA: TGTGCCAGCAGCGCCATTGGGACAGATTTGTCCTACGAGCAGTACTTC
size: once
D: TRBD1
V: TRBV6-6
J: TRBJ2-7

CDR3: CSAGRNQPQHF
DNA: TGCAGTGCCGGCAGGAATCAGCCCCAGCATTTT
size: .
D: .
V: TRBV20-1
J: TRBJ1-5

CDR3: CASSLRGRPTGELFF
DNA: TGTGCCAGCAGTTTACGCGGGAGGCCCACCGGGGAGCTGTTTTTT
size: .
D: TRBD2
V: TRBV28
J: TRBJ2-2